The 19 T cell receptor beta chains below all came from one sample that was sequenced in a study of T cell changes during pregnancy in multiple sclerosis (dated by TCRdb to the late 2010s). Receptor amplification or capture employed the immunoSEQ multiplex PCR assay. TCRdb carries this immuneACCESS record with in-frame sequences only. Its versions omit some clonotypes, under half of them owing to an unresolved V gene in the studies checked, with the rest unexplained. The sample table shows about 47,000 clones, and 80% to 95% are seen once. The leading ten clones occupy 2.2% of the sample. Sample: peripheral blood, taken in the third trimester of pregnancy. The receptors were gathered from a female donor with multiple sclerosis, enrolled in a pregnancy study.

This rearrangement joins TRBV19 to TRBJ2-7; 8 bases are a match to TRBD1. The CDR3 is 14 residues long. Germline V lookup: CDR1 LNHDA, CDR2 SQIVND (reference sequence). Germline trimming cut 4 bases from V and 3 bases from J; bases unmatched to any gene: 5. The CDR3 DNA reads TGTGCCAGTAGTACTTTGGGACAGGTCTACGAGCAGTACTTC. Amino acid sequence: CASSTLGQVYEQYF.

The V gene is TRBV7-3, the J gene TRBJ2-7; TRBD1 aligns across 10 bases. The CDR3 extends over 15 amino acids. Unmatched junction bases numbered 6, after V lost 5 bases and J lost 2 bases. Germline CDR1 and CDR2: SGHTA and FQGTGA. The CDR3 DNA reads TGTGCCAGCAGCGTACGTGACAGGGGGCCCTACGAGCAGTACTTC. This gives the protein CASSVRDRGPYEQYF.

V and J are TRBV5-1 and TRBJ2-5; D might be TRBD1 (6 bases). The V gene's germline CDR1 is SGHRS and CDR2 YFSETQ. This CDR3 is 13 amino acids long. Trimming stripped 0 bases from V and 3 bases from J, with 6 bases between. The CDR3 nucleotides read TGCGCCAGCAGCTTGGACAGGGAAGAGACCCAGTACTTC. Encoded protein: CASSLDREETQYF.

This chain connects TRBV28 to TRBJ2-3; TRBD1 aligns across 8 bases. Germline V gene data show CDR1 as MDHEN and CDR2 as SYDVKM. Trimming removed 5 bases from V and 2 bases from J; junction bases left unmatched: 12. The CDR3 is 17 residues long. The CDR3 reads CASSTNVLGQDTDTQYF. The CDR3 DNA reads TGTGCCAGCAGTACCAATGTACTGGGACAGGACACAGATACGCAGTATTTT.

This chain uses TRBV6-5 with TRBJ2-3; D possibly corresponds to TRBD2 (6 bases). Trimming took 2 bases from V and 1 from J, leaving 10 bases between them. The CDR3 is 15 residues long. Germline V gene lookup returns CDR1 MNHEY and CDR2 SVGAGI. The CDR3 nucleotides are TGTGCCAGCAGTTACAGAGTAGCGGGCACAGATACGCAGTATTTT. As protein: CASSYRVAGTDTQYF.

This clone was seen only once. J is TRBJ2-3 and V is TRBV27, with D perhaps matching TRBD2 (5 bases). The CDR3 sequence is 16 residues long. The germline V gene has CDR1 MNHEY and CDR2 SMNVEV (reference sequence). The ends were cut back, 6 bases at V and 2 bases at J, with 18 bases in the middle. The CDR3 region has the DNA TGTGCCAGCAGACTGAGGACTGAACTTTTCACAGATACGCAGTATTTT. It specifies CASRLRTELFTDTQYF.

This clone was detected ten times or more. This sequence joins TRBV29-1 and TRBJ1-2; possible D gene TRBD1, 5 bases. This CDR3 region has 11 residues. V was trimmed by 7 bases and J by 5 bases, leaving 11 bases between them. Per the germline V gene, CDR1 is SQVTM and CDR2 is ANQGSEA. CDR3 sequence: CSGGEEYGYTF. The DNA for the CDR3 is TGCAGCGGAGGGGAGGAGTATGGCTACACCTTC. Full variable domain (rest looked up from reference TRBV29-1 and TRBJ1-2): SAVISQKPSRDICQRGTSLTIQCQVDSQVTMMFWYRQQPGQSLTLIATANQGSEATYESGFVIDKFPISRPNLTFSTLTVSNMSPEDSSIYLCSGGEEYGYTFGSGTRLTVV.

V gene TRBV19 combines with J gene TRBJ2-7; 10 bases match TRBD1. V shed 3 bases, J shed 3 bases, and the junction held 8 bases outside the gene matches. The V gene's germline CDR1 is LNHDA and CDR2 SQIVND (reference sequence). CDR3 size: 16 residues. The CDR3 coding sequence is TGTGCCAGTAGTATGGTGGGGACAGGGGCCCTCTACGAGCAGTACTTC. Translating it yields CASSMVGTGALYEQYF.

V and J are TRBV19 and TRBJ1-3; 9 nucleotides line up with TRBD1. J lost 1 base, V lost 3 bases, and 7 bases had no gene match. CDR1 is LNHDA, CDR2 SQIVND, per germline (reference sequence). This CDR3 region has 17 residues. The CDR3 spells CASSMVGDRVSGNTIYF. The CDR3 DNA follows: TGTGCCAGTAGTATGGTGGGGGACAGGGTGTCTGGAAACACCATATATTTT.

The chain is built from TRBV5-4 and TRBJ2-1; 9 nucleotides agree with TRBD2. Trimming took 4 bases from V and 9 from J; bases not matched to a gene: 5. The CDR3 length is 13 residues. Germline loops: CDR1 SGHNT, CDR2 YYREEE (reference sequence). Written as DNA, the CDR3 is TGTGCCAGCAGCCCAGCGGGAGGCACTGAGCAGTTCTTC. The encoded protein is CASSPAGGTEQFF.

This chain uses TRBV18 with TRBJ2-2, with no clear D. Germline lookup yields CDR1 KGHSH and CDR2 LQKENI. The CDR3 extends over 14 amino acids. V was clipped by 0 bases and J by 3 bases, with 5 bases between them. This chain's CDR3 is CASSPPRYTGELFF. In nucleotides, the CDR3 is TGTGCCAGCTCACCACCCCGGTACACCGGGGAGCTGTTTTTT.

This sequence joins TRBV5-1 and TRBJ1-1; possibly TRBD1 for D (6 bases). Germline V CDR1 and CDR2: SGHRS, YFSETQ. The CDR3 is 15 residues long. The V gene lost 3 bases and the J gene lost 0 bases, with 12 bases spanning the gap. This CDR3 reads CASSSTTGLNTEAFF. The CDR3 nucleotides are TGCGCCAGCAGCTCCACCACAGGGCTGAACACTGAAGCTTTCTTT.

The rearrangement uses TRBV9 and TRBJ2-1, with 10 bases aligning to TRBD2. V shed 4 bases, J shed 4 bases, and the junction held 11 bases outside the gene matches. CDR3 size: 17 residues. CDR1 and CDR2 from the germline V gene are SGDLS and YYNGEE. The CDR3 reads CASSPGLAGVHYNEQFF. The CDR3 region has the DNA TGTGCCAGCAGCCCCGGTCTAGCGGGAGTCCATTACAATGAGCAGTTCTTC.

This chain connects TRBV4-3 to TRBJ1-2; D is perhaps TRBD1 (6 bases). V was pared by 0 bases and J by 5 bases, with 16 bases between. Germline V gene lookup returns CDR1 LGHNA and CDR2 YSLEER. The CDR3 contains 16 residues. The CDR3, as DNA: TGCGCCAGCAGCCAAGATTTGGGGGGGCTGGGGTATGGCTACACCTTC. Residues: CASSQDLGGLGYGYTF.

This clone was counted a single time. The CDR3: CAWSEPYPGETQYF. In nucleotides, the CDR3 is TGTGCCTGGAGTGAACCGTACCCAGGGGAGACCCAGTACTTC. The genes are TRBV30 and TRBJ2-5, with TRBD1 as a possible D gene (5 bases). Trimming took 1 base from V and 5 from J, leaving 14 bases between them. The CDR3 is made up of 14 amino acids. The germline V gene has CDR1 GTSNPN and CDR2 SVGIG (reference sequence).

The genes are TRBV7-6 and TRBJ2-3, with D possibly matching TRBD2 (6 bases). The CDR3 is made up of 19 amino acids. Trimming took 4 bases from V and 5 from J, leaving 28 bases between them. Germline CDR1 SGHVS, CDR2 FNYEAQ. The CDR3 DNA sequence: TGTGCCAGCAGCTCGGGTCTGAGTACTAGCTCCCGGGGAATAGATACGCAGTATTTT. Its protein product is CASSSGLSTSSRGIDTQYF.

The V call is TRBV20-1, the J call TRBJ2-3; TRBD2 is a possible D gene (6 bases). V lost 6 bases to trimming and J lost 6 bases, with 10 bases between them. The CDR3 sequence is 11 residues long. Germline CDR1 and CDR2: DFQATT and SNEGSKA (reference sequence). For the CDR3, the DNA is TGCAGTGCCCCCGCGGGGGATACGCAGTATTTT. It is translated as CSAPAGDTQYF.

The V call is TRBV5-1, the J call TRBJ2-5; the match to TRBD2 covers 7 bases. The V and J ends lost 10 bases and 5 bases, in that order; junction bases with no gene match: 8. CDR1 and CDR2 (germline): SGHRS, YFSETQ. The CDR3 is 12 residues long. As DNA, the CDR3 is TGCGCCTCCAGCGGGGTGGGGGAGACCCAGTACTTC. It yields the protein CASSGVGETQYF. The full variable domain, its missing parts supplied by reference TRBV5-1 and TRBJ2-5, is KAGVTQTPRYLIKTRGQQVTLSCSPISGHRSVSWYQQTPGQGLQFLFEYFSETQRNKGNFPGRFSGRQFSNSRSEMNVSTLELGDSALYLCASSGVGETQYFGPGTRLLVL.

The CDR3 sequence is CASSLVSVSNTGELFF. The CDR3 DNA reads as TGTGCCAGCAGCTTAGTTTCTGTTTCGAACACCGGGGAGCTGTTTTTT. V and J are TRBV7-2 and TRBJ2-2; D is ambiguous. Germline CDR1 and CDR2: SGHTA and FQGNSA. V was trimmed by 1 base and J by 0 bases, leaving 9 bases between them. This CDR3 has 16 amino acids.